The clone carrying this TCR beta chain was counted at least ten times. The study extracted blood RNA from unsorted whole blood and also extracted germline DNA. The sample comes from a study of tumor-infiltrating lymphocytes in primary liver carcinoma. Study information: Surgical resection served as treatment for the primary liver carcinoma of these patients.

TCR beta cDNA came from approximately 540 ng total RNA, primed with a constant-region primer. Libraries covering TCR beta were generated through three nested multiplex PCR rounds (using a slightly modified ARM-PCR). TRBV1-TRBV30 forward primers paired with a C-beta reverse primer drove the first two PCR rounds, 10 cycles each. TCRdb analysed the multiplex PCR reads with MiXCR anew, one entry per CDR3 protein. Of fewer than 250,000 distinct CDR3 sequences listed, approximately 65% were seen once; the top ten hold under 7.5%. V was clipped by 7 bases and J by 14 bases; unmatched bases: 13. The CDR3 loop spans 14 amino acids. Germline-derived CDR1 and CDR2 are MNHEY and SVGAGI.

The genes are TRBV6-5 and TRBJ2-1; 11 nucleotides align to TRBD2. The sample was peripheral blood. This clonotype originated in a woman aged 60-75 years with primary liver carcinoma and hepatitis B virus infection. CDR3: CASTPDLTSGIEFF. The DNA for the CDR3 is TGTGCCAGCACCCCCGACCTGACTAGCGGGATTGAGTTCTTC.